Listed below are T cell receptor beta chains from one sample, sequenced in a study of blood T cell repertoires in COVID-19. Using immunoSEQ multiplex PCR, the repertoire was profiled, and TCRdb retains in-frame clones only, with some absent. This table holds 150,000 to 200,000 clones, 87% found once. The material sequenced was peripheral blood. The source is a man between 18 and 35 years old with active or convalescent COVID-19. CDR3s include the opening cysteine and the closing phenylalanine or tryptophan. Fields, in order: D gene, V gene, CDR3 length, J gene, clone size, CDR3 DNA, CDR3 protein. A D gene is named only where the DNA matches it firmly. Size values are once, few and many counts, or a class for expanded clones, and some rows have none.

>-|TRBV12-5|21|TRBJ2-2|-
TGTGCTAGTGGTTTGGTTCGGCGAACCAACGGGAACCACCCGAACACCGGGGAGCTGTTTTTT
CASGLVRRTNGNHPNTGELFF
>TRBD2|TRBV5-1|15|TRBJ2-3|-
TGCGCCAGCAGCTTTGGCGGGAGTAGCACAGATACGCAGTATTTT
CASSFGGSSTDTQYF
>-|TRBV18|15|TRBJ1-1|-
TGTGCCAGCTCACCTACCCAGGGGAGGAACACTGAAGCTTTCTTT
CASSPTQGRNTEAFF
>-|TRBV5-1|14|TRBJ2-2|-
TGCGCCAGCAGCTTGGTCCGGGTTGACGGGGAGCTGTTTTTT
CASSLVRVDGELFF
>TRBD2|TRBV2|15|TRBJ2-1|once
TGTGCCAGCAATTTGGAGCGGGGGACCCTCAATGAGCAGTTCTTC
CASNLERGTLNEQFF
>-|TRBV5-6|14|TRBJ1-6|once
TGTGCCAGCAGCTTGGGGCCCATTAATTCACCCCTCCACTTT
CASSLGPINSPLHF
>TRBD1|TRBV30|13|TRBJ2-7|-
TGTGCCTGGAGGTTGAGGGGGCTTTACGAGCAGTACTTC
CAWRLRGLYEQYF
>-|TRBV5-6|14|TRBJ2-1|-
TGTGCCAGCAGCCTAGAGTTTCGGCACAATGAGCAGTTCTTC
CASSLEFRHNEQFF
>-|TRBV27|15|TRBJ1-5|-
TGTGCCAGCAGTTTATCGAACGCAGGATTTGGAAAAGAGCATTTT
CASSLSNAGFGKEHF
>TRBD1|TRBV13|16|TRBJ1-3|-
TGTGCCAGCAGCTTATGGGGACAGGGCTCTGGAAACACCATATATTTT
CASSLWGQGSGNTIYF
>TRBD2|TRBV5-1|16|TRBJ2-7|-
TGCGCCAGCAGCTTGGTTTCGGGACTAGCGGGTGGGGAGCAGTACTTC
CASSLVSGLAGGEQYF
>-|TRBV5-1|16|TRBJ2-3|-
TGCGCCAGCAGCTTGGGTCAGGGGAGGGGCACAGATACGCAGTATTTT
CASSLGQGRGTDTQYF
>-|TRBV11-3|13|TRBJ1-1|-
TGTGCCAGCAGCTTTGGGCTGAACACTGAAGCTTTCTTT
CASSFGLNTEAFF
>-|TRBV7-2|16|TRBJ1-5|-
TGTGCCAGCAGCTTCGGGGGGGCGGGTGTCGGTCAGCCCCAGCATTTT
CASSFGGAGVGQPQHF
>-|TRBV19|18|TRBJ2-3|-
TGTGCCAGTAGGCTAGGAGGCGTTCGGGACTTATCCACAGATACGCAGTATTTT
CASRLGGVRDLSTDTQYF
>-|TRBV10-1|15|TRBJ1-5|few
TGCGCCAGCAGTGAGGGGGCCTATAGGCCTCAGCCCCAGCATTTT
CASSEGAYRPQPQHF
>TRBD1|TRBV18|17|TRBJ1-6|-
TGTGCCAGCTCACAAGACCTGACAGGGAATGGCAATTCACCCCTCCACTTT
CASSQDLTGNGNSPLHF
>TRBD1|TRBV18|16|TRBJ2-3|-
TGTGCCAGCTCACCTCTTACAGGGGGAAGCACAGATACGCAGTATTTT
CASSPLTGGSTDTQYF
>-|TRBV5-6|16|TRBJ1-1|-
TGTGCCAGCAGCTTTGAGGCAGGGAGGGTGAACACTGAAGCTTTCTTT
CASSFEAGRVNTEAFF
>-|TRBV28|13|TRBJ1-1|-
TGTGCCAGCACTTTGGGGGGGGCAACTGAAGCTTTCTTT
CASTLGGATEAFF
>TRBD1|TRBV9|15|TRBJ2-7|-
TGTGCCAGCAGCCCCACCGGGACAGGTAACTACGAGCAGTACTTC
CASSPTGTGNYEQYF
>TRBD1|TRBV5-1|15|TRBJ1-1|-
TGCGCCAGCAGCATTCCTACAGGGGCGGGCACTGAAGCTTTCTTT
CASSIPTGAGTEAFF
>TRBD2|TRBV5-1|15|TRBJ2-3|-
TGCGCCAGCAGACTACTAGCGGGGGAAGCAGATACGCAGTATTTT
CASRLLAGEADTQYF
>-|TRBV7-2|13|TRBJ1-5|-
TGTGCCAGCAGCTATTATAGCAATCAGCCCCAGCATTTT
CASSYYSNQPQHF
>TRBD1|TRBV9|15|TRBJ2-2|-
TGTGCCAGCAGCGTAGTGACAGGGGACACCGGGGAGCTGTTTTTT
CASSVVTGDTGELFF
>TRBD2|TRBV11-1|12|TRBJ2-3|-
TGTGCCAGCAGCTCACGACTAGCCCCGCAGTATTTT
CASSSRLAPQYF
>-|TRBV28|14|TRBJ1-6|-
TGTGCCAGCAGCTATACAGGGAATAATTCACCCCTCCACTTT
CASSYTGNNSPLHF
>-|TRBV19|14|TRBJ2-5|-
TGTGCCAGTAGTACGCGGGGTATAGGAGAGACCCAGTACTTC
CASSTRGIGETQYF
>-|TRBV19|13|TRBJ2-1|-
TGTGCCAGTAGTTCTCAGCGGGTAGGTGAGCAGTTCTTC
CASSSQRVGEQFF